This paragraph covers one T cell receptor (beta chain) sequence. What antigen it recognizes has not been identified. Base qualities were left out, and no much larger clone turns up one base away. Each collaborating institution followed its own protocols to collect whole blood in K2EDTA tubes. For TCRbeta analysis, collaborators shipped samples in one of three forms: frozen whole blood, isolated PBMCs, or DNA extracted from either of those sample types. The data originate from a study of blood T cell repertoires in COVID-19 (dated by TCRdb to between 2020 and 2021). Broadly, across the study: Samples covering the acute and convalescent phases of COVID-19 were provided by collaborators in the United States, Italy and Spain. The prospective study material was composed of cDNA or gDNA derived from T cells, B-cell-depleted T cells, or PBMCs. Deeply sampled blood TCRbeta repertoires from subjects exposed to, actively infected with, or recovered from COVID-19 were included in the dataset. The repertoires were released in a freely available public database meant as a resource for research on the immune response to SARS-CoV-2. Samples were obtained from the ongoing ImmuneRACE study (first 160 participants) and from 1,200 or so subjects provided by 6 global collaborators. Sample metadata almost always included a de-identified subject ID, COVID-19 status, age in years and sex. HLA class I and class II types, where available, came from metadata supplied by the sample provider rather than from assay-based typing. What the research found in general, with its limitations: The amount of clinical and demographic metadata varied by source and participant and was provided uncurated.

TCRbeta CDR3 regions were amplified from genomic DNA by means of the immunoSEQ Assay, a bias-controlled multiplex PCR. Concerning the study's data processing: Within the assay, amplification of reference gene primers was used to estimate how many nucleated cells each sample contained. To quantify the absolute abundance of each unique TCRbeta CDR3 rearrangement, sequence reads were collapsed and filtered. For each sample, productive Simpson clonality was calculated as the square root of Simpson's diversity index across productive rearrangements. The source is immuneACCESS, and TCRdb retained only in-frame sequences with V and J called. Part of the clones is not carried over; for the studies checked, unresolved V genes explain less than half of this, and the remainder is unexplained. The DNA was the basis for D and trimming; V, J and clone size are from that table. In this sample the table shows approximately 250,000 clones, around 87% of which occur a single time. The top ten hold 3.6% of the sample.

The CDR3 sequence holds 16 residues, the cysteine and phenylalanine included. Of the read, only the CDR3 DNA is kept; its 48 bases are in frame from base 1. V is pruned by 3 bases and J by 8 bases, leaving 9 bases of the junction without a gene match. Via the germline V gene, CDR1 is KGHSH and CDR2 LQKENI. The sequence is built from TRBV18 and TRBJ2-1; 11 bases in the middle match TRBD2. The specimen sequenced was peripheral blood. This TCR was recovered from a man aged 18 to 29 with active or convalescent COVID-19. For the CDR3, the sequence is CASSPPSTSGDHEQFF. The nucleotides read TGTGCCAGCTCACCTCCATCGACTAGCGGGGACCATGAGCAGTTCTTC.